This TCR beta chain was profiled in a study of T cells in Graves' hyperthyroidism and ophthalmopathy. This clonotype has more than one count but fewer than ten. Its antigen is not identified. RNA transcripts yielded amplified TCR beta CDR3 regions. RT-PCR in the first round (using the HTBI primer set) targeted the TCR CDR3. TCRdb used MiXCR to reprocess the multiplex PCR reads, holding one entry per CDR3 protein. The repertoire holds about half a million distinct CDR3 sequences, with 22% as singletons. General observations from the study: Blood samples included most of the expanded thyroid clonotypes exceeding 0.001.

Any patient presenting with uncontrolled infection, other autoimmune disease, pregnancy or lactation was left out. Each diagnosis drew on symptoms, thyroxine, TRAb, thyroid ultrasound and orbital computed tomography findings. The germline V and J ends were trimmed by 10 bases and 4 bases, with 16 bases remaining between them. The germline V gene has CDR1 SEHNR and CDR2 FQNEAQ (reference sequence). The CDR3 loop spans 14 amino acids. This sequence joins TRBV7-9 and TRBJ2-2, with unresolved D. Sequenced sample: blood. The sequence was obtained from a woman aged 70-85 years with Graves' ophthalmopathy. The CDR3 DNA reads as TGTGCCACCACTGCAAAAGCGACCACCGGGGAGCTGTTTTTT. Its protein product is CATTAKATTGELFF.